This TCR beta chain stems from a study of T-cell reconstitution after alpha-beta-depleted transplantation in children. Unique molecular identifiers were incorporated when the TCRbeta library was constructed. Via MiXCR, TCRdb re-called the PCR reads, giving one row per CDR3 protein. There are fewer than 700,000 distinct CDR3 sequences in the sample; 10% to 15% occur only once, and around 2% lies in the top ten. This clonotype was recorded at least ten times. This sample comprised PBMCs, mostly from graft donor cells, obtained 360 days after TCRalphabeta/CD19-depleted stem cell transplant. The TCR comes from a male patient younger than 18 who had a stem cell transplant for acute myeloid leukemia, so the T cells may come from the graft donor.

The CDR3 bases are TGTGCCACCAGTGTATCTCGACGTGGGACCCAGTACTTC. Its translation is CATSVSRRGTQYF. The V gene is TRBV24-1, the J gene TRBJ2-5; D gene unclear. The V end lost 5 bases, the J end lost 7 bases, and 13 bases lay between the germline ends. The CDR3 loop spans 13 amino acids. CDR1 is KGHDR, CDR2 SFDVKD, per germline.